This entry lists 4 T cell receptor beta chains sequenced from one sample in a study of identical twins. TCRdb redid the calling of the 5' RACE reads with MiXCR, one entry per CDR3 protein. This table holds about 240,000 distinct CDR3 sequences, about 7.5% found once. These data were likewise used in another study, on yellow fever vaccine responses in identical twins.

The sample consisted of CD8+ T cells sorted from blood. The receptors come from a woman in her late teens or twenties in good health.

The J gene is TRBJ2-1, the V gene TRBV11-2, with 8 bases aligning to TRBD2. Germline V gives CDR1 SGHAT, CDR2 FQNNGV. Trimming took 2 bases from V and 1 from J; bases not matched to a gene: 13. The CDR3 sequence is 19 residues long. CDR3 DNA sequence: TGTGCCAGCAGCTTATATCGAGCGGGAGTTTCAGGGTCCTACAATGAGCAGTTCTTC. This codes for CASSLYRAGVSGSYNEQFF.

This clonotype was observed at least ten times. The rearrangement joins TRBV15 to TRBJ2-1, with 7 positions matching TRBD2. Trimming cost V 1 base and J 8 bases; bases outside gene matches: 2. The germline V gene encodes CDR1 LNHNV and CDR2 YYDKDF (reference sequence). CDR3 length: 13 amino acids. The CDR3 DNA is TGTGCCACCAGCAGAGTTGCGGGAGATGAGCAGTTCTTC. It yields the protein CATSRVAGDEQFF.

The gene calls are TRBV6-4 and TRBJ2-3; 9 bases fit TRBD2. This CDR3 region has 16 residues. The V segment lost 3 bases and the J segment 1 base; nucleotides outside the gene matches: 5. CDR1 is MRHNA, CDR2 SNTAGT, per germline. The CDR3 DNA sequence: TGTGCCAGCAGTGATGGGGTAGCGGGGGGCACAGATACGCAGTATTTT. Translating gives CASSDGVAGGTDTQYF.

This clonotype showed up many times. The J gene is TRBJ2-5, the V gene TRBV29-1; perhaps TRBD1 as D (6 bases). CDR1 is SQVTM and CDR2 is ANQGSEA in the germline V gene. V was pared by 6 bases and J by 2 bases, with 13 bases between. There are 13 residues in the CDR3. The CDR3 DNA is TGCAGCGTCCGATGGGACAATCAAGAGACCCAGTACTTC. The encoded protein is CSVRWDNQETQYF.